This TCR beta chain is drawn from a study of blood T cell repertoires in COVID-19. At the level of the study: The United States, Italy and Spain supplied acute and convalescent COVID-19 samples. T cells, B-cell-depleted T cells, or PBMCs provided the cDNA or gDNA that served as material.

Assay used: immunoSEQ multiplex PCR; TCRdb lists only in-frame clones, some missing. Among roughly 30,000 clones listed, roughly 76% were seen once. Germline V gene sequence: CDR1 SGHRS, CDR2 YFSETQ. The CDR3 extends over 11 amino acids. V shed 4 bases and J shed 9 bases, with 10 bases lying between them. The clonotype originates from a man aged 65 to 79 with acute or convalescent COVID-19. The source material was peripheral blood. The chain links TRBV5-1 to TRBJ2-5; the D gene is possibly TRBD2 (5 bases). The DNA of the CDR3 is TGCGCCAGCAGCGGAGCGGCGGCCCAGTACTTC. Encoded protein: CASSGAAAQYF.